This entry lists 13 T cell receptor beta chains sequenced from one sample in a study of human T cells and chemical hapten exposure. TCRdb recomputed calls from the RACE reads with MiXCR, one row per CDR3 protein. The data show around 69,000 distinct CDR3 sequences, with about 8% seen just once and around 3% held by the top ten. The time point: patch test 2, 6 weeks after DPC sensitization. Treatment denoted: therapeutic diphenylcyclopropenone sensitization with weekly scalp DPC. The sequencing here drew on whole blood, taken in connection with sensitization to the hapten diphenylcyclopropenone (DPC). These TCRs come from a woman aged 50 to 60 with alopecia areata. Some clones in this sample may be carry-over from other donors' samples.

This clonotype was counted ten times or more. V and J are TRBV7-9 and TRBJ1-1, with 7 bases that match TRBD1. The V gene's germline CDR1 is SEHNR and CDR2 FQNEAQ (reference sequence). J lost 3 bases, V lost 4 bases, and 5 bases had no gene match. CDR3 length equals 14 residues. CDR3 DNA sequence: TGTGCCAGCAGCTCTCGACAGGGCGACACTGAAGCTTTCTTT. Protein sequence: CASSSRQGDTEAFF.

V is TRBV6-4 and J is TRBJ2-7; D gene ambiguous. This CDR3 contains 12 residues. CDR1 and CDR2 (germline): MRHNA, SNTAGT. The CDR3 here is CASPRAAYEQYF. In DNA form, the CDR3 reads TGTGCGTCTCCCCGGGCCGCCTACGAGCAGTACTTC.

The CDR3, as DNA: TGTGCCAGCAGTTTATCTAGCGGGGGCTCCTACGAGCAGTACTTC. Translation: CASSLSSGGSYEQYF. The genes are TRBV27 and TRBJ2-7, with 9 bases aligning to TRBD2. From germline, CDR1 is MNHEY and CDR2 SMNVEV (reference sequence). The junction had 0 bases not matched to a gene; V was cut back by 0 bases and J by 0 bases. The CDR3 has 15 amino acids.

The genes are TRBV7-2 and TRBJ2-3, with TRBD1 identical over 8 bases. CDR3 length: 16 amino acids. Losses at the gene ends were 1 base for V and 0 bases for J; bases not matched to a gene: 3. Germline CDR1 SGHTA, CDR2 FQGNSA. This CDR3 reads CASSLGDRTSTDTQYF. CDR3 nucleotides: TGTGCCAGCAGCTTAGGGGACAGGACTAGCACAGATACGCAGTATTTT.

V is TRBV7-6 and J is TRBJ2-7, with 14 bases identical to TRBD2. This CDR3 is 15 amino acids long. V was pared by 5 bases and J by 6 bases, with 6 bases of the junction left unmatched. Germline V lookup: CDR1 SGHVS, CDR2 FNYEAQ. The CDR3 nucleotides are TGTGCCAGCAGCGCTATTGGACTAGCGGGAGGCGAGCAGTACTTC. Translating it yields CASSAIGLAGGEQYF. The variable domain in full, completed from reference TRBV7-6 and TRBJ2-7, reads GAGVSQSPRYKVTKRGQDVALRCDPISGHVSLYWYRQALGQGPEFLTYFNYEAQQDKSGLPNDRFSAERPEGSISTLTIQRTEQRDSAMYRCASSAIGLAGGEQYFGPGTRLTVT.

This clonotype was found a few times. The chain uses TRBV6-6 and TRBJ2-7; D remains unclear. Germline lookup yields CDR1 MNHNY and CDR2 SVGAGI (reference sequence). CDR3 length: 11 residues. Deletions cut 2 bases from V and 6 bases from J, with 5 bases between. The CDR3 coding sequence is TGTGCCAGCAGTTACCCCCCCGAGCAGTACTTC. It yields the protein CASSYPPEQYF.

With respect to this clonotype: This clone may be a read error of a much larger clone one base away. The V call is TRBV5-1, the J call TRBJ1-1, with 8 positions matching TRBD1. Trimming at V came to 7 bases and at J to 0 bases, leaving 5 bases not matched to a gene. This CDR3 has 14 amino acids. Germline CDR1 and CDR2: SGHRS and YFSETQ. The CDR3 here is CASCRTGMNTEAFF. In DNA, the CDR3 is TGCGCCAGCTGCCGGACAGGGATGAACACTGAAGCTTTCTTT.

The sample holds many counts of this clonotype. The chain carries TRBV2 and TRBJ2-1; 11 bases match TRBD1. Germline CDR1 is SNHLY and CDR2 is FYNNEI. The V and J ends lost 7 bases and 4 bases, in that order; junction bases with no gene match: 3. The CDR3 is 14 residues long. The CDR3 sequence: CASKGTGGYNEQFF. CDR3 sequence (DNA): TGTGCCAGCAAGGGGACAGGGGGGTACAATGAGCAGTTCTTC.

The V and J genes are TRBV2 and TRBJ2-6; D is ambiguous. This CDR3 contains 14 residues. CDR1 is SNHLY and CDR2 is FYNNEI in the germline V gene. Trimming shortened V by 8 bases and J by 0 bases, and 8 bases separated the two germline ends. The CDR3, as DNA: TGTGCCAGCCAGGCCAACTCTGGGGCCAACGTCCTGACTTTC. Translated: CASQANSGANVLTF. Based on the CDR3 plus reference TRBV2 and TRBJ2-6, the full variable domain is EPEVTQTPSHQVTQMGQEVILRCVPISNHLYFYWYRQILGQKVEFLVSFYNNEISEKSEIFDDQFSVERPDGSNFTLKIRSTKLEDSAMYFCASQANSGANVLTFGAGSRLTVL.

This clonotype was seen a handful of times. This chain joins TRBV28 and TRBJ2-7; 7 nucleotides align to TRBD2. V was clipped by 6 bases and J by 1 base; unmatched bases: 3. The CDR3 covers 13 residues. Germline V CDR1 and CDR2: MDHEN, SYDVKM. CDR3 sequence reads: CASSWGGSYEQYF. As DNA, the CDR3 is TGTGCCAGCAGCTGGGGGGGGTCCTACGAGCAGTACTTC. Supplemented by reference TRBV28 and TRBJ2-7, the full variable domain reads DVKVTQSSRYLVKRTGEKVFLECVQDMDHENMFWYRQDPGLGLRLIYFSYDVKMKEKGDIPEGYSVSREKKERFSLILESASTNQTSMYLCASSWGGSYEQYFGPGTRLTVT.

The chain combines TRBV5-6 with TRBJ2-5; 8 positions match TRBD1. The CDR3 has 13 amino acids. V lost 6 bases, J lost 5 bases, and 6 bases stayed unmatched. Germline V CDR1 and CDR2: SGHDT, YYEEEE. This CDR3 is CASTSRGLETQYF. CDR3 in DNA: TGTGCCAGCACCTCCAGGGGGCTGGAGACCCAGTACTTC.

The chain uses TRBV7-8 and TRBJ1-6; D perhaps matches TRBD1 (6 bases). CDR1 is SGHVS and CDR2 is FQNEAQ in the germline V gene. The CDR3 runs to 16 residues. Trimming stripped 5 bases from V and 8 bases from J, with 19 bases between. CDR3 sequence: CASSGQGTLLDSPLHF. CDR3 in DNA: TGTGCCAGCAGCGGCCAGGGGACCCTTCTCGATTCACCCCTCCACTTT.

This chain uses TRBV7-8 with TRBJ1-4, with unresolved D. Germline loops: CDR1 SGHVS, CDR2 FQNEAQ. Trimming took 2 bases from V and 0 from J, leaving 7 bases between them. The CDR3 is 15 amino acids. For the CDR3, the DNA is TGTGCCAGCAGCTTATGGGCGACAACTAATGAAAAACTGTTTTTT. Amino acids: CASSLWATTNEKLFF.